This T cell receptor beta chain came from a study of tumor-infiltrating lymphocytes in primary liver carcinoma. Study-wide points: Relative to blood, tumors carried a significantly larger fraction of the repertoire in their top 250 clones (p = 0.039).

The CDR3 is 13 amino acids long, termini counted. Per the germline V gene, CDR1 is SQVTM and CDR2 is ANQGSEA. Unsorted bulk tissue of about 18-32 mg yielded co-extracted RNA and DNA. Priming with a constant-region primer yielded TCR beta cDNA from 450 to 550 ng total RNA. For TCR beta, libraries were produced by three nested multiplex PCR rounds using slightly modified ARM-PCR. For approximately 11 cycles apiece, the opening two PCR rounds ran with TRBV1-TRBV30 forward primers and a C-beta reverse primer. TCRdb analysed the multiplex PCR reads with MiXCR anew, one entry per CDR3 protein. The sample carries around 80,000 distinct CDR3 sequences, approximately 72% recorded once. A note on this clonotype: The antigen is not known. Since no conserved phenylalanine or tryptophan closes the CDR3, a read error is the likely cause. The DNA is omitted, as the CDR3 cannot be located on it reliably, and the CDR3 follows TCRdb's listing.

The chain carries TRBV29-1 and TRBJ2-3; the table's D call, TRBD1, has no DNA check behind it. Sequencing was carried out using liver tumor tissue from sampling region 1. Subset noted: tumor region T1, superior pole. The clonotype comes from a man between 40 and 49 years old with primary liver carcinoma and hepatitis B virus infection. This chain's CDR3 is CSVEEGAGDTQFL.